The text below deals with one TCR beta chain. The record originates from a study of shared clonotypes between healthy human individuals. Each subset's genomic DNA was shared equally among a number of immunoSEQ plates. The method was immunoSEQ multiplex PCR; TCRdb's version includes in-frame clones alone and lacks a portion of them. Among about 1.5 million clones listed, around 97% were seen once. Sequenced sample: naive CD4+ T cells sorted from blood. Subset indicated: CD45RA+ positively selected. The source is a man under 40 in good health.

The CDR3 sequence is CASSLTPGNYYEQYF. CDR3 bases: TGCGCCAGCAGCTTGACCCCGGGGAATTACTACGAGCAGTACTTC. The chain employs TRBV5-1 and TRBJ2-7; maybe TRBD2 (5 bases). The ends were cut back, 1 base at V and 3 bases at J, with 14 bases in the middle. CDR1 is SGHRS and CDR2 is YFSETQ in the germline V gene. The CDR3 loop spans 15 amino acids.